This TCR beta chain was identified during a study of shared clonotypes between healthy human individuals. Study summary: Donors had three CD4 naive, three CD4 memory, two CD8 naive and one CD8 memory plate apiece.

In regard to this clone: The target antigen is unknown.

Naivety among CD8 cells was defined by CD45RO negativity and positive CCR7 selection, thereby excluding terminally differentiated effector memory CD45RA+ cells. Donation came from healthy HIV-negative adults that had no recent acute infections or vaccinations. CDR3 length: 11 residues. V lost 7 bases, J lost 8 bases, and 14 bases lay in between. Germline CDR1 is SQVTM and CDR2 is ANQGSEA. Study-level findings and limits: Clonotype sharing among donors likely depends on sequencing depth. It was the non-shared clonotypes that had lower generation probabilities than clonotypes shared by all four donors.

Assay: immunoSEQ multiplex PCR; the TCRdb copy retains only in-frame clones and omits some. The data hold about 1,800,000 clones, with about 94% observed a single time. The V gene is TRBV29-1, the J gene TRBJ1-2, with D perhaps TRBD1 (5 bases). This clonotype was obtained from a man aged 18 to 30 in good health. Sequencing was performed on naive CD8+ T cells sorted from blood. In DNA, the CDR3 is TGCAGCGCTGACCAAGGGGAGGGCTACACCTTC. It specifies CSADQGEGYTF.